The source of this T cell receptor (beta chain) is a study of cytomegalovirus exposure and HLA in healthy donors. Study-wide points: According to reports, the classifier identified cytomegalovirus status with high specificity and sensitivity. The study recorded 164 TCR beta chains that were cytomegalovirus-associated. Most TCR sequences were rare, but some public TCRs occurred in many donors.

To note about this clone: As yet, its antigen is unknown.

V shed 1 base, J shed 2 bases, and the junction held 8 bases outside the gene matches. CDR1 and CDR2 (germline): SGHVS, FNYEAQ. This CDR3 has 17 amino acids. The PCR used 60 Vbeta and 13 Jbeta primers. In the study's own analysis: The count from a later analysis was about 80 million unique TCR beta chains, roughly 11 million of them shared. The method was immunoSEQ multiplex PCR; TCRdb's version includes in-frame clones alone and lacks a portion of them. From that table come the V and J calls and clone size; the DNA was used to work out D and trimming. The sample carries about 170,000 clones, about three quarters recorded once.

Sequenced: PBMCs. The TCR was taken from a female donor in good health and CMV-seronegative. The chain links TRBV7-6 to TRBJ2-7; TRBD1 aligns across 10 bases. The CDR3 here is CASSLDVWTGGAYEQYF. For the CDR3, the DNA is TGTGCCAGCAGCTTAGATGTGTGGACAGGGGGTGCCTACGAGCAGTACTTC.